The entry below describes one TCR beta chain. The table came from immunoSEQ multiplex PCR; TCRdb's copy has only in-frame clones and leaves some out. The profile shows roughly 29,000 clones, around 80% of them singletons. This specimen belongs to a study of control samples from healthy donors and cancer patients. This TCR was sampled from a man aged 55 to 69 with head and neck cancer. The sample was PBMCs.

CDR3 DNA: TGTGCCACCGCGGACACAAATAGCAATCAGCCCCAGCATTTT. As protein: CATADTNSNQPQHF. The chain recombines TRBV24-1 with TRBJ1-5; D is perhaps TRBD1 (5 bases). Germline V lookup: CDR1 KGHDR, CDR2 SFDVKD. CDR3 length equals 14 residues. V lost 9 bases and J lost 0, with 11 bases in between.